These 24 T cell receptor beta chains share one sample of origin, sequenced in a study of blood T cell repertoires in COVID-19. Libraries were prepared by immunoSEQ multiplex PCR; TCRdb keeps only in-frame clonotypes and omits some of them. This table has about 200,000 clones, about 85% appearing once. Sample: peripheral blood. These receptors were taken from a woman aged 50 to 60 with COVID-19, enrolled during active disease.

This clone has just one count. The chain combines TRBV27 with TRBJ1-4, with a tentative D call TRBD1 (5 bases). The V gene's germline CDR1 is MNHEY and CDR2 SMNVEV (reference sequence). The V end lost 2 bases, the J end lost 0 bases, and 19 bases lay between the germline ends. The CDR3 totals 19 residues. CDR3 protein: CASSLGSRTRSATNEKLFF. In DNA, the CDR3 is TGTGCCAGCAGTTTAGGGTCCAGGACACGTAGTGCAACTAATGAAAAACTGTTTTTT.

The V call is TRBV24-1, the J call TRBJ1-5; D gene uncertain. Germline loops: CDR1 KGHDR, CDR2 SFDVKD. This CDR3 has 9 amino acids. The V end lost 12 bases, the J end lost 9 bases, and 8 bases lay between the germline ends. The CDR3 DNA reads TGTGCCCCCCCGTTGCCCCAGCATTTT. Protein product: CAPPLPQHF.

The chain has TRBV27 and TRBJ2-6; 7 positions match TRBD1. The CDR3 length is 19 residues. The germline CDR1 and CDR2 sequences are MNHEY and SMNVEV (reference sequence). V shed 3 bases and J 0 bases; nucleotides not matched to a gene: 11. CDR3 protein: CASSFTSGTEFSGANVLTF. The DNA for the CDR3 is TGTGCCAGCAGTTTCACCTCCGGGACAGAGTTCTCTGGGGCCAACGTCCTGACTTTC.

The V gene is TRBV5-1, the J gene TRBJ2-7; 12 bases are a match to TRBD1. The CDR3 extends over 12 amino acids. Trimming cost V 4 bases and J 13 bases; bases outside gene matches: 6. Germline V gives CDR1 SGHRS, CDR2 YFSETQ. CDR3: CASSNPGQGAYF. CDR3 nucleotides: TGCGCCAGCAGCAACCCGGGACAGGGGGCCTACTTC.

The chain employs TRBV6-2 or TRBV6-3 and TRBJ2-2; 9 nucleotides align to TRBD2. Germline V gene data show CDR1 as MNHEY and CDR2 as SVGEGT. V shed 6 bases, J shed 4 bases, and the junction held 12 bases outside the gene matches. CDR3 length equals 17 residues. This chain's CDR3 is CASSSTRASGATGELFF. CDR3 bases: TGTGCCAGCAGCTCCACCCGGGCTAGCGGGGCCACCGGGGAGCTGTTTTTT.

The chain links TRBV11-3 to TRBJ2-3; D perhaps matches TRBD1 (7 bases). The CDR3 extends over 18 amino acids. The germline CDR1 and CDR2 sequences are SGHNT and YENEEA. V was clipped by 5 bases and J by 2 bases, with 23 bases between them. DNA for the CDR3: TGTGCCAGCAGCCCCGGAGGGGACAGATTCTTTTTCACAGATACGCAGTATTTT. It is translated as CASSPGGDRFFFTDTQYF.

V and J are TRBV6-5 and TRBJ2-3, with 15 positions matching TRBD2. Germline values: CDR1 MNHEY, CDR2 SVGAGI. Trimming took 10 bases from V and 4 from J; bases not matched to a gene: 3. The CDR3 runs 14 residues. The CDR3 loop is CATRTSGGADTQYF. CDR3 nucleotides: TGTGCCACCCGGACTAGCGGGGGGGCAGATACGCAGTATTTT.

The chain recombines TRBV24-1 with TRBJ2-3; 8 bases are a match to TRBD2. The length of the CDR3 is 16 residues. V was clipped by 1 base and J by 0 bases; unmatched bases: 2. CDR1 KGHDR and CDR2 SFDVKD come from the germline V gene. CDR3 coding DNA: TGTGCCACCAGTGATTTCGGGAGGGCTAGCACAGATACGCAGTATTTT. Residues: CATSDFGRASTDTQYF.

V is TRBV15 and J is TRBJ1-5, with 7 bases lining up with TRBD1. CDR1 LNHNV and CDR2 YYDKDF come from the germline V gene (reference sequence). V lost 0 bases and J lost 6; bases outside the gene matches: 14. This CDR3 region has 18 residues. The CDR3 sequence is CATSRDPFGQVGFQPQHF. CDR3 DNA sequence: TGTGCCACCAGCAGAGATCCCTTCGGACAGGTGGGATTTCAGCCCCAGCATTTT.

The gene calls are TRBV5-1 and TRBJ2-5, with a possible D match to TRBD1 (6 bases). This CDR3 is 13 amino acids long. The V end lost 5 bases, the J end lost 0 bases, and 8 bases lay between the germline ends. Germline V CDR1 and CDR2: SGHRS, YFSETQ. The CDR3 here is CASSPGDQETQYF. The CDR3 DNA is TGCGCCAGCAGTCCAGGGGACCAAGAGACCCAGTACTTC.

The chain combines TRBV29-1 with TRBJ1-2; D not certain. The CDR3 is 13 residues long. Germline V lookup: CDR1 SQVTM, CDR2 ANQGSEA. V dropped 6 bases and J dropped 8 bases, with 19 bases sitting between them. DNA for the CDR3: TGCAGCGTCGACTTGGAGGGAGCGGGCGGCTACACCTTC. Residues: CSVDLEGAGGYTF.

The chain uses TRBV28 and TRBJ2-1, with D tentatively TRBD1 (5 bases). The V end was cut by 1 base, the J end by 5 bases, with 12 bases between. Germline V CDR1 and CDR2: MDHEN, SYDVKM. CDR3 size: 15 residues. CDR3 sequence: CASSLYYAGHNEQFF. The CDR3 DNA is TGTGCCAGCAGTTTATATTATGCAGGGCACAATGAGCAGTTCTTC.

This clone was observed a few times. The chain uses TRBV6-1 and TRBJ1-2, with 8 bases that match TRBD1. This CDR3 is built from 16 residues. Germline lookup yields CDR1 MNHNS and CDR2 SASEGT. J was trimmed by 5 bases and V by 3 bases; bases with no gene match: 11. The CDR3 here is CASSDDTGGVGYGYTF. Here the CDR3 DNA reads TGTGCCAGCAGTGACGATACAGGGGGAGTAGGATATGGCTACACCTTC.

The rearrangement joins TRBV9 to TRBJ1-2, with unresolved D. The V end was cut by 0 bases, the J end by 5 bases, with 11 bases between. Germline loops: CDR1 SGDLS, CDR2 YYNGEE. The CDR3 is made up of 14 amino acids. CDR3 DNA: TGTGCCAGCAGCGTAGTATGGGGAGTGTATGGCTACACCTTC. Its protein product is CASSVVWGVYGYTF. Combining the CDR3 with reference TRBV9 and TRBJ1-2 gives the whole variable domain DSGVTQTPKHLITATGQRVTLRCSPRSGDLSVYWYQQSLDQGLQFLIQYYNGEERAKGNILERFSAQQFPDLHSELNLSSLELGDSALYFCASSVVWGVYGYTFGSGTRLTVV.

This clone appeared a single time. The CDR3 DNA is TGCGCCAGCGGACAGGGCTTCTACGAGCAGTACTTC. Translating gives CASGQGFYEQYF. The rearrangement uses TRBV10-2 and TRBJ2-7; 8 bases fit TRBD1. V was pared by 8 bases and J by 3 bases, with 3 bases of the junction left unmatched. Germline loops: CDR1 WSHSY, CDR2 SAAADI. This CDR3 contains 12 residues.

This sequence joins TRBV11-3 and TRBJ2-2; TRBD1 agrees at 10 bases. V shed 7 bases, J shed 5 bases, and the junction held 7 bases outside the gene matches. The CDR3 sequence is 15 residues long. Germline lookup yields CDR1 SGHNT and CDR2 YENEEA. The CDR3 reads CASNQKGQGTGELFF. The CDR3 DNA reads TGTGCCAGCAACCAAAAGGGACAGGGGACCGGGGAGCTGTTTTTT.

The chain combines TRBV6-5 with TRBJ2-5, with D possibly TRBD1 on 6 matching bases. The V end was cut by 7 bases, the J end by 4 bases, with 19 bases between. The CDR3 is made up of 15 amino acids. Looked up from germline, CDR1 is MNHEY and CDR2 is SVGAGI. As DNA, the CDR3 is TGTGCCAGCACTTCCCAGGGTCAGGGGAGAGAGACCCAGTACTTC. The encoded protein is CASTSQGQGRETQYF.

The CDR3, as DNA: TGTGCCAGCAGTCTACAGGGGTTGAGCACCGGGGAGCTGTTTTTT. Encoded protein: CASSLQGLSTGELFF. The V gene is TRBV6-5, the J gene TRBJ2-2; 7 bases line up with TRBD1. Germline assignment: CDR1 MNHEY and CDR2 SVGAGI. V was pared by 5 bases and J by 4 bases, with 7 bases of the junction left unmatched. CDR3 size: 15 residues.

J is TRBJ1-2 and V is TRBV19, with TRBD1 matching 10 bases. This CDR3 has 14 residues. Germline lookup yields CDR1 LNHDA and CDR2 SQIVND (reference sequence). With V trimmed by 3 bases and J by 8 bases, 6 bases remained unmatched. CDR3 nucleotide sequence: TGTGCCAGTAGTATTTGGGGGACAGGGGACGGCTACACCTTC. It is translated as CASSIWGTGDGYTF.

A few counts support this clone. The chain recombines TRBV4-1 with TRBJ2-3; 7 bases are a match to TRBD1. The CDR3 is made up of 16 amino acids. V lost 5 bases to trimming and J lost 7 bases; unmatched junction nucleotides: 15. Germline lookup yields CDR1 MGHRA and CDR2 YSYEKL. DNA for the CDR3: TGCGCCAGCAGCTTCGGCCGGGACAGTGATTTGAATACGCAGTATTTT. It translates to CASSFGRDSDLNTQYF.

This chain uses TRBV7-8 with TRBJ1-1; D is unclear. The CDR3 totals 15 residues. Germline CDR1 is SGHVS and CDR2 is FQNEAQ. V lost 0 bases and J lost 4, with 12 bases in between. CDR3 residues: CASSLAWGGITEAFF. CDR3 sequence (DNA): TGTGCCAGCAGCTTAGCGTGGGGAGGGATCACTGAAGCTTTCTTT.

This clone is a singleton in its sample. The chain uses TRBV29-1 and TRBJ1-2; 10 bases agree with TRBD1. This CDR3 contains 11 residues. Germline V lookup: CDR1 SQVTM, CDR2 ANQGSEA. This CDR3 reads CRTGGDDGYTF. DNA for the CDR3: TGCAGGACAGGGGGCGATGATGGCTACACCTTC.

V usage is TRBV10-2 and J usage is TRBJ1-5; TRBD1 might be the D (5 bases). CDR3 length: 13 amino acids. V gave up 6 bases and J gave up 7 bases, with 13 bases separating them. CDR1 is WSHSY, CDR2 SAAADI, per germline. CDR3 in amino acids: CASSISGGQPQHF. The DNA of the CDR3 is TGCGCCAGCAGCATCTCGGGGGGGCAGCCCCAGCATTTT.

This chain links TRBV11-3 with TRBJ2-7; tentatively, D is TRBD2 (5 bases). Germline CDR1 and CDR2: SGHNT and YENEEA. Trimming stripped 1 base from V and 4 bases from J, with 11 bases between. This CDR3 has 14 amino acids. The CDR3 reads CASSLGVARYEQYF. CDR3 nucleotide sequence: TGTGCCAGCAGCTTAGGAGTAGCGAGGTACGAGCAGTACTTC.